This is a list of T cell receptor beta chains from one sample in a study of cytomegalovirus exposure and HLA in healthy donors. This table comes from immunoSEQ multiplex PCR, and its TCRdb copy is limited to in-frame clones, with some not included. The profile covers about 210,000 clones, with 82% appearing a single time and approximately 5.7% taken by the ten largest. The sequenced sample consisted of PBMCs. The origin of the receptors is a middle-aged man in good health and CMV-seropositive. Both conserved end residues are trimmed from each CDR3.

J gene | V gene | CDR3 protein
TRBJ2-7 | TRBV10-3 | AISEVSGNSYEQY
TRBJ2-1 | TRBV30 | AWSQPPVDSYNEQF
TRBJ1-2 | TRBV19 | ASSIGRSGGYT
TRBJ1-1 | TRBV10-1 | ASSLLLNTEAF
TRBJ1-2 | TRBV15 | ATSRGRADNNYGYT
TRBJ2-5 | TRBV6-1 | ASSEAKGLAGVETQY
TRBJ1-1 | TRBV10-1 | ASSEIFQGEAF
TRBJ2-7 | TRBV4-1 | ASSQEVGTASYEQY
TRBJ2-3 | TRBV11-3 | ASSRGTSTQY
TRBJ1-2 | TRBV27 | ASSFRGGQGGYT
TRBJ2-3 | TRBV7-9 | ASSNPIRLAGPTDTQY
TRBJ1-2 | TRBV30 | AWNGAGAVEGYT
TRBJ2-1 | TRBV18 | ASSLRVNEQF
TRBJ1-5 | TRBV2 | ASTADRGLSNQPQH
TRBJ2-1 | TRBV9 | ASSVEPQGHNEQF